Given below is one T cell receptor beta chain in context. Its antigen is unknown. Sample-barcoded 5' priming and a J-beta primer mix drove a second PCR of roughly 6 to 12 cycles. Every sample gave at least 2.5 million paired-end reads containing CDR3. MiXCR was run by TCRdb on the 5' RACE reads, yielding one entry per CDR3 protein. The table has some 700,000 distinct CDR3 sequences, approximately 39% seen once. These data come from a study of blood T cells in healthy people across ages. Every sample had a minimum of 6 million PBMCs isolated. Study results and caveats: Age advanced and TCR beta diversity per million T cells fell, roughly linearly. Because sorting was not performed, PBMCs prevented conclusive naive versus antigen-experienced comparison.

The CDR3 extends over 17 amino acids. Trimming cost V 10 bases and J 0 bases; bases outside gene matches: 11. This receptor was obtained from a woman in her sixties or seventies in good health. J is TRBJ2-3 and V is TRBV12-3 or TRBV12-4, with TRBD2 matching 12 bases. Source material: blood. CDR3 sequence reads: CAIRPLAGGPSTDTQYF. CDR3 sequence (DNA): TGTGCCATCCGCCCCCTAGCGGGGGGGCCCAGCACAGATACGCAGTATTTT.